Each of the 4 T cell receptor beta chains below was sequenced from the same sample in a study of OX40 agonist ivuxolimab in advanced cancers. The repertoire was sequenced with immunoSEQ multiplex PCR; TCRdb's copy has only in-frame clones and lacks some. The sample carries around 21,000 clones, around 83% recorded once. The material was CD4+ or CD8+ T cells sorted from blood, obtained in a trial of the OX40 agonist ivuxolimab. The origin of the receptors is an adult with an advanced solid tumor such as melanoma, head and neck, liver or kidney cancer.

The CDR3 reads CASSDSFGYEQYF. The CDR3 nucleotides are TGTGCCTCCTCGGACAGTTTCGGGTACGAGCAGTACTTC. The chain joins TRBV7-6 to TRBJ2-7; perhaps TRBD1 as D (6 bases). The germline gives CDR1 SGHVS, CDR2 FNYEAQ. Trimming pared 11 bases from V and 4 bases from J, leaving 18 bases between. This CDR3 contains 13 residues. The full variable domain, rest sourced from reference TRBV7-6 and TRBJ2-7, is GAGVSQSPRYKVTKRGQDVALRCDPISGHVSLYWYRQALGQGPEFLTYFNYEAQQDKSGLPNDRFSAERPEGSISTLTIQRTEQRDSAMYRCASSDSFGYEQYFGPGTRLTVT.

The chain uses TRBV19 and TRBJ2-4; 12 bases map to TRBD1. CDR1 and CDR2 from the germline V gene are LNHDA and SQIVND (reference sequence). The CDR3 extends over 18 amino acids. The V segment lost 6 bases and the J segment 1 base; nucleotides outside the gene matches: 10. CDR3 nucleotide sequence: TGTGCCAGTAGCCCCGGGGGGGACAGGGGGCCGGCCAAAAACATTCAGTACTTC. Amino acids: CASSPGGDRGPAKNIQYF.

The rearrangement links TRBV19 to TRBJ2-5, with 11 positions matching TRBD2. The CDR3 loop spans 15 amino acids. J was trimmed by 3 bases and V by 5 bases; bases with no gene match: 5. Germline values: CDR1 LNHDA, CDR2 SQIVND (reference sequence). CDR3 DNA: TGTGCCAGTAGTCCGGGACTAGCGGATGAAGAGACCCAGTACTTC. Its translation: CASSPGLADEETQYF.

This sequence joins TRBV29-1 and TRBJ2-7; the D gene is possibly TRBD2 (5 bases). V lost 4 bases and J lost 7, with 11 bases in between. The CDR3 runs 11 residues. The germline V gene encodes CDR1 SQVTM and CDR2 ANQGSEA. The CDR3 sequence: CSVGVGREQYF. In nucleotides, the CDR3 is TGCAGCGTTGGTGTGGGGAGAGAGCAGTACTTC.